This TCR beta chain was recovered during a study of CD8 T cells in Susac syndrome. RNA totalling roughly 0.45 to 1 ug underwent reverse transcription with random hexamers. TCRdb re-called the immunoSEQ multiplex PCR reads through MiXCR, storing one row per CDR3 protein. The repertoire holds some 94,000 distinct CDR3 sequences, roughly 94% seen once, with around 0.33% in the top ten. The ends were cut back, 1 base at V and 5 bases at J, with 3 bases in the middle. Germline-derived CDR1 and CDR2 are SGHRS and YFSETQ. The CDR3 totals 11 residues. The sequenced sample was CD4+ T cells from PBMCs. This chain joins TRBV5-1 and TRBJ2-5; D is unclear. The TCR originated in a human donor with Susac syndrome. This CDR3 is CASSLYETQYF. The CDR3 DNA follows: TGCGCCAGCAGCTTGTACGAGACCCAGTACTTC.